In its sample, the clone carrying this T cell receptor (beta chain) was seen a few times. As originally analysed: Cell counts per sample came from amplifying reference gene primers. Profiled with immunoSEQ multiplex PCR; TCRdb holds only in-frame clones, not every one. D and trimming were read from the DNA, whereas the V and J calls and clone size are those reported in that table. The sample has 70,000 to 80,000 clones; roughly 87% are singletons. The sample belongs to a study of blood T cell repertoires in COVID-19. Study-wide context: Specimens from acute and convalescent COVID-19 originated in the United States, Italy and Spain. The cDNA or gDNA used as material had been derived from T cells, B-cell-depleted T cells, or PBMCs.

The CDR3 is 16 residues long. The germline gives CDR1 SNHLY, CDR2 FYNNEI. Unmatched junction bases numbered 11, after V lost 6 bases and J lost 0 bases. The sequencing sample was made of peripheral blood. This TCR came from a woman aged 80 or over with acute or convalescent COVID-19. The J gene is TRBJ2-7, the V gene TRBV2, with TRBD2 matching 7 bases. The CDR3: CASRGLAVLSSYEQYF. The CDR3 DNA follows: TGTGCCAGCAGGGGTCTAGCGGTCTTGAGCTCCTACGAGCAGTACTTC.